These T cell receptor beta chains were read from a single sample in a study of chemoradiotherapy in HPV16-positive cancers. Here immunoSEQ multiplex PCR was the method, and the copy in TCRdb shows in-frame clones only, minus some. There are fewer than 20,000 clones in the sample; more than 75% occur only once, and about a tenth lies in the top ten. The material was obtained from a patient who underwent chemoradiotherapy. The receptors here all came from a human donor with HPV-associated anogenital cancer. The CDR3 runs from the conserved cysteine through the conserved F or W. The D gene is left open where the match is weak. Expanded clones are given a class, and other clones once, few, many or no size at all.

D gene | J gene | V gene | clone size | CDR3 DNA | CDR3 protein
. | TRBJ1-6 | TRBV11-2 | . | TGTGCCAGCAGCTTTGGATGGGCCGGTTATAATTCACCCCTCCACTTT | CASSFGWAGYNSPLHF
. | TRBJ2-7 | TRBV9 | . | TGTGCCAGCAGCGTAGAACAGGACTACGAGCAGTACTTC | CASSVEQDYEQYF
. | TRBJ2-1 | TRBV18 | few | TGTGCCAGCTCACCTGGACCGGGCGGCAATGAGCAGTTCTTC | CASSPGPGGNEQFF
. | TRBJ2-3 | TRBV7-9 | . | TGTGCCAGCAGCTGGGGCGGGGACACAGATACGCAGTATTTT | CASSWGGDTDTQYF
. | TRBJ2-1 | TRBV7-8 | once | TGTGCCAGCAGCTCGACGGGACGAATCAATGAGCAGTTCTTC | CASSSTGRINEQFF
. | TRBJ1-1 | TRBV5-1 | once | TGCGCCAGCAGCGTGGTCACGGGGGCGAACACTGAAGCTTTCTTT | CASSVVTGANTEAFF
TRBD1 | TRBJ1-2 | TRBV6-5 | once | TGTGCCAGCAGAGCTGGACAGGACCTATATGGCTACACCTTC | CASRAGQDLYGYTF
TRBD2 | TRBJ2-3 | TRBV7-6 | . | TGTGCCAGCAGCTTAGTACCGAGCGGGGCCATCACAGATACGCAGTATTTT | CASSLVPSGAITDTQYF
. | TRBJ1-5 | TRBV28 | . | TGTGCCAGCAGTTTAGGGTTTTCGGGGCACTATAGCAATCAGCCCCAGCATTTT | CASSLGFSGHYSNQPQHF
TRBD1 | TRBJ1-2 | TRBV30 | . | TGTGCCTGGAGTGGTGACAGGGGGCAGTATGGCTACACCTTC | CAWSGDRGQYGYTF
TRBD1 | TRBJ1-2 | TRBV9 | . | TGTGCCAGCAGCGTAGCCCGGGACAGATGGGGCTACACCTTC | CASSVARDRWGYTF
. | TRBJ1-5 | TRBV6-1 | . | TGTGCCAGCAGTGAAATGGGTCTCAATCAGCCCCAGCATTTT | CASSEMGLNQPQHF
TRBD1 | TRBJ1-1 | TRBV29-1 | few | TGCAGCGCGGACAGGGGATCCACTGAAGCTTTCTTT | CSADRGSTEAFF
. | TRBJ1-1 | TRBV5-1 | . | TGCGCCAGCAAACCCCAGGAAACAGGGTCTTACACTGAAGCTTTCTTT | CASKPQETGSYTEAFF
. | TRBJ1-1 | TRBV5-6 | . | TGTGCCAGCAGCCGAGGACAGTCTGAAGCTTTCTTT | CASSRGQSEAFF
. | TRBJ1-1 | TRBV19 | once | TGTGCCAGTACCTCGGGACAATTCCCAAACACTGAAGCTTTCTTT | CASTSGQFPNTEAFF
. | TRBJ1-1 | TRBV6-1 | . | TGTGCCAGCACAAAGCCCAAGGGGAACACTGAAGCTTTCTTT | CASTKPKGNTEAFF
. | TRBJ2-3 | TRBV7-2 | . | TGTGCCAGCAGCTGGGGGCGGGTCACAGATACGCAGTATTTT | CASSWGRVTDTQYF
. | TRBJ2-3 | TRBV7-6 | . | TGTGCCAGCAGCTTAGGTCAGGGTACAGATACGCAGTATTTT | CASSLGQGTDTQYF
. | TRBJ1-1 | TRBV11-3 | . | TGTGCCAGCAGTGAGGGGGAGGCGAACACTGAAGCTTTCTTT | CASSEGEANTEAFF
TRBD2 | TRBJ2-3 | TRBV28 | . | TGTGCCAGCAGTTTAGGGGGGGGGATATCTGGCACAGATACGCAGTATTTT | CASSLGGGISGTDTQYF
. | TRBJ1-4 | TRBV4-2 | few | TGTGCCAGCAGCTCCTCCGAGAACGAAAAACTGTTTTTT | CASSSSENEKLFF
TRBD1 | TRBJ1-2 | TRBV7-2 | . | TGTGCCAGCAGCTTTGGACAGGGAGGGTTACATGGCTACACCTTC | CASSFGQGGLHGYTF
. | TRBJ1-1 | TRBV6-5 | . | TGTGCCAGCAGTTACTTATCGGTGAACACTGAAGCTTTCTTT | CASSYLSVNTEAFF
. | TRBJ2-7 | TRBV11-2 | . | TGTGCCAGCAGCTTAGACCGGGTGAACGAGCAGTACTTC | CASSLDRVNEQYF